These 26 T cell receptor beta chains came from one sample sequenced in a study of blood T cell repertoires in COVID-19. Assay used: immunoSEQ multiplex PCR; TCRdb lists only in-frame clones, some missing. This sample has a few hundred thousand clones, with 89% found just once. Input material: peripheral blood. These TCRs come from a woman under 40 with COVID-19, enrolled during active disease.

The J gene is TRBJ2-2, the V gene TRBV6-5; a possible D gene is TRBD1 (5 bases). The CDR3 is made up of 15 amino acids. Germline CDR1 reads MNHEY; CDR2 reads SVGAGI. The V gene lost 0 bases and the J gene lost 6 bases, with 11 bases spanning the gap. CDR3 residues: CASSYSAGIPGELFF. CDR3 nucleotides: TGTGCCAGCAGTTACTCTGCAGGGATCCCCGGGGAGCTGTTTTTT.

This chain connects TRBV13 to TRBJ2-6; 8 bases are a match to TRBD1. The ends lost 5 bases at V and 4 bases at J; junction bases unmatched: 10. The length of the CDR3 is 17 residues. Germline loops: CDR1 PRHDT, CDR2 FYEKMQ (reference sequence). The CDR3 sequence is CASSPNQTGAGANVLTF. The DNA for the CDR3 is TGTGCCAGCAGCCCCAACCAGACAGGGGCCGGGGCCAACGTCCTGACTTTC.

The chain employs TRBV19 and TRBJ2-7; 9 bases are shared with TRBD2. The CDR3 spans 15 residues. The ends lost 3 bases at V and 3 bases at J; junction bases unmatched: 6. Germline V gene sequence: CDR1 LNHDA, CDR2 SQIVND (reference sequence). CDR3 in DNA: TGTGCCAGTAGTATGGCGGGGGGGAGTATCTACGAGCAGTACTTC. Translated, it gives CASSMAGGSIYEQYF.

The rearrangement joins TRBV24-1 to TRBJ2-5; TRBD1 aligns across 8 bases. CDR1 and CDR2 from the germline V gene are KGHDR and SFDVKD. CDR3 length equals 15 residues. With 9 bases clipped from V and 7 bases from J, the junction kept 15 bases outside the gene matches. Here the CDR3 reads CATGQGGRGHGTQYF. The DNA of the CDR3 is TGTGCCACCGGACAGGGCGGCAGGGGGCATGGGACCCAGTACTTC.

V usage is TRBV14 and J usage is TRBJ2-3; TRBD2 is a possible D gene (5 bases). Germline-derived CDR1 and CDR2 are SGHDN and FVKESK. This CDR3 contains 17 residues. Trimming removed 1 base from V and 4 bases from J, with 18 bases in between. The CDR3 coding sequence is TGTGCCAGCAGCCAAGGCCGTTACGGGGTATGGGCAGATACGCAGTATTTT. Translated, it gives CASSQGRYGVWADTQYF.

Remarks on this clone: This CDR3 is also generated by other DNA sequences in the sample. The V gene is TRBV27, the J gene TRBJ1-1; D not certain. The V and J ends lost 0 bases and 1 base respectively, with 6 bases between them. CDR1 and CDR2 from the germline V gene are MNHEY and SMNVEV (reference sequence). CDR3 length equals 14 residues. The CDR3 bases are TGTGCCAGCAGTTTATCTCGGGGGAACACTGAAGCTTTCTTT. It encodes CASSLSRGNTEAFF.

The gene calls are TRBV27 and TRBJ1-6; D unresolved. Trimming shortened V by 0 bases and J by 7 bases, and 4 bases separated the two germline ends. The CDR3 runs to 13 residues. CDR1 and CDR2 (germline): MNHEY, SMNVEV (reference sequence). The DNA of the CDR3 is TGTGCCAGCAGTTTATCCCTCAATTCACCCCTCCACTTT. It encodes CASSLSLNSPLHF.

In its sample, this clone was seen once. The V and J genes are TRBV10-3 and TRBJ1-1; D might be TRBD1 (6 bases). Germline V lookup: CDR1 ENHRY, CDR2 SYGVKD. This CDR3 has 13 amino acids. V dropped 7 bases and J dropped 4 bases, with 13 bases sitting between them. The chain's CDR3 is CAINREGGTEAFF. The CDR3 DNA sequence: TGTGCCATCAACAGGGAAGGAGGCACTGAAGCTTTCTTT.

The chain joins TRBV4-3 to TRBJ2-7; TRBD1 might be the D (6 bases). The length of the CDR3 is 14 residues. Germline V lookup: CDR1 LGHNA, CDR2 YSLEER. V lost 0 bases and J lost 1, with 7 bases in between. The CDR3: CASSQDGQSYEQYF. In DNA, the CDR3 is TGCGCCAGCAGCCAAGATGGACAGTCCTACGAGCAGTACTTC.

This chain links TRBV28 with TRBJ2-2; possible D gene TRBD1, 6 bases. V lost 3 bases to trimming and J lost 1 base, with 18 bases between them. This CDR3 spans 18 amino acids. The V gene's germline CDR1 is MDHEN and CDR2 SYDVKM. As DNA, the CDR3 is TGTGCCAGCAGTTTCGGGGACATTGTACGGCGGAACACCGGGGAGCTGTTTTTT. Its protein is CASSFGDIVRRNTGELFF.

This clone was seen a few times. This sequence joins TRBV5-1 and TRBJ2-7, with D maybe TRBD1 (6 bases). Germline V gene sequence: CDR1 SGHRS, CDR2 YFSETQ. The CDR3 consists of 14 residues. Trimming removed 0 bases from V and 7 bases from J, with 14 bases in between. As DNA, the CDR3 is TGCGCCAGCAGCTTGGGGCAGGGGTTTTCGGAGCAGTACGTC. Its translation is CASSLGQGFSEQYV.

The chain has TRBV7-9 and TRBJ2-1; 11 nucleotides align to TRBD2. This CDR3 is 14 amino acids long. The V gene end was trimmed by 2 bases and the J gene end by 6 bases; junction bases not matched to a gene: 0. CDR1 and CDR2 from the germline V gene are SEHNR and FQNEAQ (reference sequence). CDR3 amino acids: CASSLTSGGNEQFF. CDR3 coding DNA: TGTGCCAGCAGCTTAACTAGCGGGGGCAATGAGCAGTTCTTC.

The V call is TRBV6-5, the J call TRBJ1-1; the D is unclear. CDR3 length: 15 residues. V shed 10 bases and J shed 1 base, with 19 bases lying between them. Germline-derived CDR1 and CDR2 are MNHEY and SVGAGI. CDR3 in amino acids: CATRPLLGQNTEAFF. CDR3 sequence (DNA): TGTGCCACCAGACCGCTACTTGGGCAGAACACTGAAGCTTTCTTT.

The CDR3 reads CASSENRGLGSNEQFF. For the CDR3, the DNA is TGTGCCAGCAGCGAAAACAGGGGGCTCGGTAGCAATGAGCAGTTCTTC. V is TRBV7-2 and J is TRBJ2-1, with 9 bases identical to TRBD1. The CDR3 runs to 16 residues. V shed 5 bases, J shed 6 bases, and the junction held 11 bases outside the gene matches. Germline V lookup: CDR1 SGHTA, CDR2 FQGNSA.

The chain uses TRBV2 and TRBJ2-3, with D hard to call. Germline V lookup: CDR1 SNHLY, CDR2 FYNNEI. Trimming took off 1 base at V and 5 bases at J, with 10 bases between the two ends. This CDR3 is built from 14 residues. The CDR3 bases are TGTGCCAGCAGTGAAGTAATTGCGATAGATACGCAGTATTTT. Its translation is CASSEVIAIDTQYF.

The CDR3 sequence is CASSNSRLASKTDTQYF. Here the CDR3 DNA reads TGTGCCAGCAGCAACTCCAGACTAGCAAGCAAGACAGATACGCAGTATTTT. The gene calls are TRBV7-2 and TRBJ2-3; 7 bases map to TRBD2. Germline V CDR1 and CDR2: SGHTA, FQGNSA. CDR3 length: 17 residues. Trimming removed 5 bases from V and 3 bases from J; junction bases left unmatched: 14.

The rearrangement joins TRBV28 to TRBJ2-1, with a possible D match to TRBD2 (6 bases). Looked up from germline, CDR1 is MDHEN and CDR2 is SYDVKM. Trimming cost V 5 bases and J 0 bases, with 17 bases left between them. The CDR3 length is 17 residues. The CDR3 protein is CASSRPFGGNSYNEQFF. CDR3 in DNA: TGTGCCAGCAGTCGACCCTTCGGGGGTAACTCCTACAATGAGCAGTTCTTC. Looking up the rest from reference TRBV28 and TRBJ2-1 gives the full variable domain: DVKVTQSSRYLVKRTGEKVFLECVQDMDHENMFWYRQDPGLGLRLIYFSYDVKMKEKGDIPEGYSVSREKKERFSLILESASTNQTSMYLCASSRPFGGNSYNEQFFGPGTRLTVL.

This chain joins TRBV7-9 and TRBJ1-4; 12 nucleotides match TRBD1. The germline V gene has CDR1 SEHNR and CDR2 FQNEAQ (reference sequence). J lost 8 bases, V lost 7 bases, and 8 bases had no gene match. The CDR3 has 15 residues. The DNA for the CDR3 is TGTGCCAGCACCGGGACAGGGGGCTTTCTAGAAAAACTGTTTTTT. This sequence encodes CASTGTGGFLEKLFF.

The chain combines TRBV14 with TRBJ1-1; D remains ambiguous. V was cut by 1 base and J by 2 bases, with 11 bases left in between. The CDR3 consists of 15 residues. Germline CDR1 is SGHDN and CDR2 is FVKESK. CDR3 sequence (DNA): TGTGCCAGCAGCCAAGCGTTTGGCAGAAACACTGAAGCTTTCTTT. This translates into CASSQAFGRNTEAFF.

This clone occurred once. The chain employs TRBV7-2 and TRBJ1-6; tentative D call: TRBD1 (6 bases). Germline loops: CDR1 SGHTA, CDR2 FQGNSA. CDR3 length: 15 residues. The V end lost 1 base, the J end lost 7 bases, and 11 bases lay between the germline ends. The CDR3 region has the DNA TGTGCCAGCAGCTTAGAGGCAGGGGACAATTCACCCCTCCACTTT. Protein sequence: CASSLEAGDNSPLHF.

This clone has a handful of counts. The rearrangement uses TRBV7-2 and TRBJ2-1; a possible D gene is TRBD2 (5 bases). The ends were cut back, 2 bases at V and 10 bases at J, with 6 bases in the middle. The germline gives CDR1 SGHTA, CDR2 FQGNSA. CDR3 size: 11 residues. The CDR3 DNA reads as TGTGCCAGCAGCTTATCGGGAGAGCAGTTCTTC. This gives the protein CASSLSGEQFF.

The rearrangement uses TRBV28 and TRBJ1-5; TRBD1 matches 7 bases. This CDR3 region has 16 residues. Germline CDR1 and CDR2: MDHEN and SYDVKM. With 2 bases clipped from V and 7 bases from J, the junction kept 11 bases outside the gene matches. The CDR3 reads CASSLTAHRGLQPQHF. The CDR3 DNA reads as TGTGCCAGCAGTTTAACCGCACACAGGGGTTTACAGCCCCAGCATTTT. The full variable domain, rest sourced from reference TRBV28 and TRBJ1-5, is DVKVTQSSRYLVKRTGEKVFLECVQDMDHENMFWYRQDPGLGLRLIYFSYDVKMKEKGDIPEGYSVSREKKERFSLILESASTNQTSMYLCASSLTAHRGLQPQHFGDGTRLSIL.

The chain recombines TRBV24-1 with TRBJ2-1; possible D gene TRBD2, 6 bases. V was cut by 7 bases and J by 5 bases, with 20 bases left in between. This CDR3 is built from 16 residues. CDR1 is KGHDR and CDR2 is SFDVKD in the germline V gene. CDR3: CATSGRGLPSNNEQFF. The CDR3 bases are TGTGCCACCAGCGGTCGGGGACTCCCAAGTAACAATGAGCAGTTCTTC.

J is TRBJ1-1 and V is TRBV2; the D gene is possibly TRBD1 (5 bases). The germline V and J ends were trimmed by 1 base and 4 bases, with 19 bases remaining between them. Germline V gene lookup returns CDR1 SNHLY and CDR2 FYNNEI. The length of the CDR3 is 17 residues. CDR3 sequence (DNA): TGTGCCAGCAGTGAAGAGTTTCCGGGACTGGGGTCCACTGAAGCTTTCTTT. Protein sequence: CASSEEFPGLGSTEAFF.

This clone was seen just once. V and J are TRBV5-1 and TRBJ2-3, with 12 bases aligning to TRBD2. V was pared by 7 bases and J by 3 bases, with 15 bases of the junction left unmatched. Per germline, CDR1 SGHRS and CDR2 YFSETQ. The CDR3 length is 18 residues. The CDR3 is CASAPEWGLAGGTDTQYF. As DNA, the CDR3 is TGCGCCAGCGCTCCCGAGTGGGGGCTAGCGGGAGGGACAGATACGCAGTATTTT.

The J gene is TRBJ2-1, the V gene TRBV3-1 (or the pseudogene TRBV3-2), with 11 bases aligning to TRBD2. The germline CDR1 and CDR2 sequences are LGHDT and YNNKEL (reference sequence). J was trimmed by 8 bases and V by 0 bases; bases with no gene match: 15. This CDR3 contains 19 residues. The CDR3 coding sequence is TGTGCCAGCAGCCAAGAAGGGGGTGCGGTGACTAGCGGGATGGATGAGCAGTTCTTC. Its protein product is CASSQEGGAVTSGMDEQFF.